The 27 T cell receptor beta chains below come from one sample, sequenced in a study of graft-versus-host responses after intestinal transplantation (dated by TCRdb to the early 2020s). Receptor amplification or capture employed the immunoSEQ multiplex PCR assay. Imported from immuneACCESS, the table was reduced by TCRdb to in-frame sequences with V and J called. These copies leave out some clones; in studies compared against another copy, an unresolved V gene accounts for under half, and the cause of the remainder is not known. The sample contains roughly 53,000 clones, roughly nine tenths of them found a single time. Approximately 5.1% of the sample lies in the top ten. Sequences were derived from PBMCs, sampled roughly 680 days after intestinal transplant. The receptor source for this set is a human patient who received an intestinal transplant, so some T cells may come from the graft donor.

The rearrangement joins TRBV7-9 to TRBJ2-3, with D perhaps being TRBD1 or TRBD2 (5 bases each). CDR3 length equals 15 residues. Trimming left V 0 bases short and J 2 bases short, with 9 bases between. CDR1 is SEHNR and CDR2 is FQNEAQ in the germline V gene (reference sequence). The CDR3 nucleotides are TGTGCCAGCAGCTTAGCTACCGGGACCACAGATACGCAGTATTTT. It specifies CASSLATGTTDTQYF.

The V call is TRBV9, the J call TRBJ2-2, with D possibly TRBD1 on 5 matching bases. The CDR3 covers 15 residues. V dropped 3 bases and J dropped 1 base, with 10 bases sitting between them. Germline values: CDR1 SGDLS, CDR2 YYNGEE. The CDR3 coding sequence is TGTGCCAGCAGCGCCCCCCAGGGGAACACCGGGGAGCTGTTTTTT. Its protein product is CASSAPQGNTGELFF.

The chain links TRBV4-2 to TRBJ2-1; no definite D call. CDR3 length: 15 residues. With 5 bases removed from V and 0 bases from J, the gap between germline ends came to 11 bases. CDR1 is LGHNA, CDR2 YNFKEQ, per germline. The CDR3 sequence: CASSRVESSYNEQFF. Here the CDR3 DNA reads TGTGCCAGCAGCAGGGTAGAGAGCTCCTACAATGAGCAGTTCTTC.

The J gene is TRBJ2-3, the V gene TRBV5-8; D could derive from TRBD1 or TRBD2 (5 bases each). The CDR3 loop spans 15 amino acids. Germline loops: CDR1 SGHTS, CDR2 YDEGEE. The V gene lost 3 bases and the J gene lost 2 bases, with 13 bases spanning the gap. In nucleotides, the CDR3 is TGTGCCAGCAGCTCGGGACGGGCATACACAGATACGCAGTATTTT. Amino acids: CASSSGRAYTDTQYF.

The chain joins TRBV1 to TRBJ2-5; TRBD2, the table's D call, was not compared with the DNA. TRBV1 is a documented pseudogene. CDR3 length: 21 residues. Here the CDR3 DNA reads TGCACCATTTCGAGTTTAGCGGGGTGTAACCCGAGAAGCCGACGACAAGAGACCCAGTACTTC. This codes for CTISSLAGCNPRSRRQETQYF.

V and J are TRBV28 and TRBJ1-1, with TRBD1 matching 7 bases. The CDR3 sequence is 13 residues long. V shed 5 bases, J shed 6 bases, and the junction held 6 bases outside the gene matches. Germline V CDR1 and CDR2: MDHEN, SYDVKM. CDR3 in DNA: TGTGCCAGCAGTCAGACAGGGTTGGCTGAAGCTTTCTTT. Encoded protein: CASSQTGLAEAFF.

The chain uses TRBV29-1 and TRBJ1-1; 8 bases line up with TRBD1. Germline loops: CDR1 SQVTM, CDR2 ANQGSEA. The CDR3 runs 14 residues. Trimming took 6 bases from V and 2 from J; bases not matched to a gene: 8. The CDR3 DNA follows: TGCAGCGTGGTCGGACAGGGAAGAAACACTGAAGCTTTCTTT. The encoded protein is CSVVGQGRNTEAFF. Complete variable domain (other parts from reference TRBV29-1 and TRBJ1-1): SAVISQKPSRDICQRGTSLTIQCQVDSQVTMMFWYRQQPGQSLTLIATANQGSEATYESGFVIDKFPISRPNLTFSTLTVSNMSPEDSSIYLCSVVGQGRNTEAFFGQGTRLTVV.

This chain connects TRBV2 to TRBJ1-6, with D hard to call. The CDR3 runs 15 residues. Germline CDR1 reads SNHLY; CDR2 reads FYNNEI. Trimming removed 6 bases at V and 0 bases at J, with 9 bases between. The CDR3 coding sequence is TGTGCCAGCAGGTTCCAGAGCTCCTATAATTCACCCCTCCACTTT. Amino acids: CASRFQSSYNSPLHF. The complete variable domain, with remaining parts taken from reference TRBV2 and TRBJ1-6, reads EPEVTQTPSHQVTQMGQEVILRCVPISNHLYFYWYRQILGQKVEFLVSFYNNEISEKSEIFDDQFSVERPDGSNFTLKIRSTKLEDSAMYFCASRFQSSYNSPLHFGNGTRLTVT.

The chain links TRBV19 to TRBJ2-2; D possibly corresponds to TRBD1 (6 bases). Trimming removed 6 bases at V and 5 bases at J, with 13 bases between. CDR3 length: 14 residues. Germline CDR1 reads LNHDA; CDR2 reads SQIVND (reference sequence). The CDR3 DNA follows: TGTGCCAGTAGCCCTTACGACAGGACCGGGGAGCTGTTTTTT. Its protein product is CASSPYDRTGELFF.

V and J are TRBV7-3 and TRBJ2-6; unclear D gene. CDR1 and CDR2 from the germline V gene are SGHTA and FQGTGA. Trimming removed 5 bases from V and 5 bases from J, with 22 bases in between. CDR3 length: 18 residues. The CDR3 region has the DNA TGTGCCAGCAGCGCCTCACCACGCTTACAAAGTCGGGCCAACGTCCTGACTTTC. It encodes CASSASPRLQSRANVLTF.

The chain uses TRBV5-1 and TRBJ2-3, with D unclear. The CDR3 sequence is 15 residues long. The V gene's germline CDR1 is SGHRS and CDR2 YFSETQ. Trimming stripped 0 bases from V and 4 bases from J, with 12 bases between. CDR3 bases: TGCGCCAGCAGCTTGGCCAAAGGGTCCCCAGATACGCAGTATTTT. Protein: CASSLAKGSPDTQYF. The variable domain in full, with the rest retrieved from reference TRBV5-1 and TRBJ2-3, is KAGVTQTPRYLIKTRGQQVTLSCSPISGHRSVSWYQQTPGQGLQFLFEYFSETQRNKGNFPGRFSGRQFSNSRSEMNVSTLELGDSALYLCASSLAKGSPDTQYFGPGTRLTVL.

J is TRBJ2-5 and V is TRBV5-1; 8 nucleotides align to TRBD2. The V gene end was trimmed by 0 bases and the J gene end by 8 bases; junction bases not matched to a gene: 9. CDR3 length equals 15 residues. The germline CDR1 and CDR2 sequences are SGHRS and YFSETQ. The DNA for the CDR3 is TGCGCCAGCAGCTTGGCAGCGGGGGCTCGAGACACCCAGTACTTC. Protein: CASSLAAGARDTQYF.

The chain combines TRBV10-2 with TRBJ2-1; D is unclear. This CDR3 spans 11 amino acids. V was clipped by 1 base and J by 9 bases, with 4 bases between them. Germline V gene data show CDR1 as WSHSY and CDR2 as SAAADI. The CDR3: CASSEWGEQFF. CDR3 nucleotides: TGCGCCAGCAGTGAGTGGGGTGAGCAGTTCTTC.

The chain has TRBV7-2 and TRBJ2-7; 9 bases fit TRBD1. V shed 5 bases, J shed 0 bases, and the junction held 5 bases outside the gene matches. Per the germline V gene, CDR1 is SGHTA and CDR2 is FQGNSA. The CDR3 covers 15 residues. In DNA form, the CDR3 reads TGTGCCAGCAGCGAACCGGGACAGGGCTCCTACGAGCAGTACTTC. It is translated as CASSEPGQGSYEQYF.

The gene calls are TRBV30 and TRBJ2-3; tentative D call: TRBD2 (6 bases). The CDR3 contains 12 residues. Between the trimmed V and J ends, which lost 2 bases and 6 bases, there was a span of 9 bases. The germline V gene has CDR1 GTSNPN and CDR2 SVGIG (reference sequence). The chain's CDR3 is CAWSPSGDTQYF. Here the CDR3 DNA reads TGTGCCTGGAGTCCAAGCGGGGATACGCAGTATTTT.

This clone was picked up one time. The V and J genes are TRBV7-2 and TRBJ2-5, with D hard to call. V lost 4 bases and J lost 2, with 14 bases in between. This CDR3 contains 15 residues. Germline CDR1 reads SGHTA; CDR2 reads FQGNSA. The CDR3 region has the DNA TGTGCCAGCAGCTCACGGGCCATGGGGCAAGAGACCCAGTACTTC. It is translated as CASSSRAMGQETQYF.

V usage is TRBV7-9 and J usage is TRBJ1-1; D gene ambiguous. Per the germline V gene, CDR1 is SEHNR and CDR2 is FQNEAQ (reference sequence). This CDR3 is built from 17 residues. Trimming pared 6 bases from V and 1 base from J, leaving 21 bases between. Here the CDR3 reads CASRDLDGSGENTEAFF. CDR3 bases: TGTGCCAGCAGAGATCTCGACGGGTCGGGCGAGAACACTGAAGCTTTCTTT.

The genes are TRBV7-9 and TRBJ2-2; maybe TRBD2 (6 bases). The germline gives CDR1 SEHNR, CDR2 FQNEAQ (reference sequence). This CDR3 is 15 amino acids long. The germline V and J ends were trimmed by 3 bases and 2 bases, with 10 bases remaining between them. The CDR3 DNA is TGTGCCAGCAGCTTCCGGGACTTTAACACCGGGGAGCTGTTTTTT. Amino acid sequence: CASSFRDFNTGELFF.

The rearrangement links TRBV29-1 to TRBJ2-6; D is perhaps TRBD1 (5 bases). The V gene's germline CDR1 is SQVTM and CDR2 ANQGSEA. The CDR3 has 17 residues. V dropped 7 bases and J dropped 2 bases, with 21 bases sitting between them. The CDR3 here is CSAQGESGVAGANVLTF. The CDR3, as DNA: TGCAGCGCCCAGGGTGAATCGGGCGTGGCTGGGGCCAACGTCCTGACTTTC.

The chain joins TRBV9 to TRBJ2-3; the D is unclear. The CDR3 contains 13 residues. Germline V gene lookup returns CDR1 SGDLS and CDR2 YYNGEE. V lost 3 bases to trimming and J lost 6 bases, with 11 bases between them. CDR3 coding DNA: TGTGCCAGCAGCGGCGAACCCCCCGATACGCAGTATTTT. It translates to CASSGEPPDTQYF.

The chain links TRBV5-1 to TRBJ2-5, with D possibly TRBD2 on 5 matching bases. Germline values: CDR1 SGHRS, CDR2 YFSETQ. CDR3 length: 12 residues. V shed 8 bases and J shed 2 bases, with 10 bases lying between them. This CDR3 reads CASSRTQETQYF. The CDR3 region has the DNA TGCGCCAGTAGCCGGACTCAAGAGACCCAGTACTTC.

The J gene is TRBJ2-1, the V gene TRBV7-9; D remains unclear. Germline V gene sequence: CDR1 SEHNR, CDR2 FQNEAQ (reference sequence). Trimming stripped 0 bases from V and 5 bases from J, with 8 bases between. This CDR3 has 14 amino acids. This CDR3 reads CASSLAPGHNEQFF. Here the CDR3 DNA reads TGTGCCAGCAGCTTAGCGCCAGGACACAATGAGCAGTTCTTC.

The chain joins TRBV7-9 to TRBJ1-4, with 8 bases identical to TRBD1. The CDR3 consists of 15 residues. Per the germline V gene, CDR1 is SEHNR and CDR2 is FQNEAQ (reference sequence). After removal of 5 bases from V and 5 bases from J, the junction contained 7 bases not matched to a gene. The CDR3 protein is CASSPRDRMNEKLFF. The CDR3 bases are TGTGCCAGCAGCCCCCGGGACAGGATGAATGAAAAACTGTTTTTT.

The CDR3 nucleotides read TGCGCCAGCAGCCAAGGAAGGAGCTTAGGGGAGCAGTACTTC. This sequence encodes CASSQGRSLGEQYF. This chain links TRBV4-1 with TRBJ2-7; D remains ambiguous. The germline CDR1 and CDR2 sequences are MGHRA and YSYEKL. V was cut by 1 base and J by 7 bases, with 14 bases left in between. The CDR3 contains 14 residues.

The chain joins TRBV15 to TRBJ1-2; TRBD1 is a possible D gene (6 bases). V lost 11 bases to trimming and J lost 1 base, with 14 bases between them. This CDR3 spans 13 amino acids. From germline, CDR1 is LNHNV and CDR2 YYDKDF (reference sequence). CDR3 sequence reads: CASGKGDNYGYTF. The CDR3 coding sequence is TGTGCCTCCGGGAAGGGGGATAACTATGGCTACACCTTC. The variable domain in full, completed from reference TRBV15 and TRBJ1-2, reads DAMVIQNPRYQVTQFGKPVTLSCSQTLNHNVMYWYQQKSSQAPKLLFHYYDKDFNNEADTPDNFQSRRPNTSFCFLDIRSPGLGDTAMYLCASGKGDNYGYTFGSGTRLTVV.

The V call is TRBV30, the J call TRBJ1-4; possibly TRBD1 for D (5 bases). The CDR3 runs to 15 residues. V was cut by 2 bases and J by 11 bases, with 21 bases left in between. The germline V gene encodes CDR1 GTSNPN and CDR2 SVGIG (reference sequence). The CDR3 nucleotides read TGTGCCTGGAGTTACTACCTAGGAGGGGAATTGAAACTGTTTTTT. It encodes CAWSYYLGGELKLFF.

The J gene is TRBJ2-7, the V gene TRBV9, with 9 bases aligning to TRBD1. V gave up 3 bases and J gave up 3 bases; unmatched junction bases: 4. CDR1 is SGDLS and CDR2 is YYNGEE in the germline V gene. This CDR3 has 14 amino acids. In DNA, the CDR3 is TGTGCCAGCAGCGGCCGGGACAGGGACTACGAGCAGTACTTC. This sequence encodes CASSGRDRDYEQYF. Full variable domain (rest looked up from reference TRBV9 and TRBJ2-7): DSGVTQTPKHLITATGQRVTLRCSPRSGDLSVYWYQQSLDQGLQFLIQYYNGEERAKGNILERFSAQQFPDLHSELNLSSLELGDSALYFCASSGRDRDYEQYFGPGTRLTVT.